This is a list of T cell receptor beta chains from one sample in a study of blood T cell repertoires in COVID-19. TCRdb's table, derived via immunoSEQ multiplex PCR, lists solely in-frame clones and lacks some. The repertoire holds about 230,000 clones, with around 78% as singletons. Input material: peripheral blood. The receptor source for this set is a woman in her 70s with active or convalescent COVID-19. Both conserved end residues are part of each CDR3. D genes are given only for firm matches. Expanded clones get a size class; other rows say once, few or many, or leave the size out.

TRBJ1-3 - - TRBV28 TGTGCCAGCAAGCGGGGCAGCTCTGGAAACACCATATATTTT CASKRGSSGNTIYF
TRBJ1-4 - - TRBV7-9 TGTGCCAGCAACGCCGGGACACTTAATGAAAAACTGTTTTTT CASNAGTLNEKLFF
TRBJ2-3 - - TRBV7-9 TGTGCCAGCAGCTTTGCAGGACATGATACGCAGTATTTT CASSFAGHDTQYF
TRBJ2-3 - - TRBV6-5 TGTGCCAGCAGTTACTCGGCTCGCACAGATACGCAGTATTTT CASSYSARTDTQYF
TRBJ2-7 - - TRBV19 TGTGCCAGTAGTGCCACCGGTCGGAGGGCGGAGCAGTACTTC CASSATGRRAEQYF
TRBJ1-6 - - TRBV6-1 TGTGCCAGCAGTGACCGCGGCTATAATTCACCCCTCCACTTT CASSDRGYNSPLHF
TRBJ2-7 - - TRBV13 TGTGCCAGCAGCCCCCAGGGAGGAGCACCCTTCTACGAGCAGTACTTC CASSPQGGAPFYEQYF
TRBJ1-6 - - TRBV7-2 TGTGCCAGCAGCTTCCCCTCGGACAGAGGAAATTCACCCCTCCACTTT CASSFPSDRGNSPLHF
TRBJ2-3 - TRBD2 TRBV15 TGTGCCACCAGGGGAGCGGGGGTCACAGATACGCAGTATTTT CATRGAGVTDTQYF
TRBJ1-2 - - TRBV6-2/TRBV6-3 TGTGCCAGCAGTTTACGGGACACTAGCTATGGCTACACCTTC CASSLRDTSYGYTF
TRBJ1-5 once - TRBV5-1 TGCGCCAGCAGCTTGGAAGGGGTAGGCCAGCCCCAGCATTTT CASSLEGVGQPQHF
TRBJ2-1 - - TRBV11-3 TGTGCCAGCAGCTTAGAGGTTAGCTCCTACAATGAGCAGTTCTTC CASSLEVSSYNEQFF
TRBJ2-3 - - TRBV6-6 TGTGCCAGCACCCGCCGGGGTTTCACAGATACGCAGTATTTT CASTRRGFTDTQYF
TRBJ2-2 - - TRBV5-5 TGTGCCAGCAGCTCCCTAAGGGGGGGCGGGGAGCTGTTTTTT CASSSLRGGGELFF
TRBJ1-1 - - TRBV5-5 TGTGCCAGCAGCCTTCGGTACACTGAAGCTTTCTTT CASSLRYTEAFF
TRBJ2-5 - - TRBV4-2 TGTGCCAGCAGCCCCGGGGTAGAGACCCAGTACTTC CASSPGVETQYF
TRBJ2-1 - - TRBV19 TGTGCCAGTAGTGGGTACAGGGTAGGCCTCAATGAGCAGTTCTTC CASSGYRVGLNEQFF
TRBJ1-2 - TRBD1 TRBV28 TGTGCCAGCGGGGACAGGACATATGGCTACACCTTC CASGDRTYGYTF
TRBJ2-5 - - TRBV19 TGTGCCAGTAGTATAATCCACGGACTGCAAGAGACCCAGTACTTC CASSIIHGLQETQYF
TRBJ2-5 - - TRBV10-3 TGTGCCGTCCGGGACATCGAAGAGACCCAGTACTTC CAVRDIEETQYF
TRBJ2-5 - - TRBV5-1 TGCGCCAGCAGAATAGCGGTACAAGAGACCCAGTACTTC CASRIAVQETQYF
TRBJ2-6 - - TRBV7-3 TGTGCCAGCAGCTCCCCGGGACGGGGGGCCTCTGGGGCCAACGTCCTGACTTTC CASSSPGRGASGANVLTF
TRBJ2-1 - TRBD2 TRBV7-6 TGTGCCAGCAGCTCACTCAGCGGGGGGGGAAACAATGAGCAGTTCTTC CASSSLSGGGNNEQFF
TRBJ1-1 - - TRBV2 TGTGCCAGCAGTGAATTGGGGGGGGAGTACACTGAAGCTTTCTTT CASSELGGEYTEAFF
TRBJ2-2 once TRBD2 TRBV7-2 TGTGCCAGCAGCTTAATAGCGGGGGGAGGGACCGGGGAGCTGTTTTTT CASSLIAGGGTGELFF
TRBJ2-5 - - TRBV2 TGTGCCAGCAGTCCCCAGACCGGGATGGGGGAGACCCAGTACTTC CASSPQTGMGETQYF
TRBJ2-5 - - TRBV5-1 TGCGCCAGCAGCTTTAGCTGGCCAACCCAAGAGACCCAGTACTTC CASSFSWPTQETQYF
TRBJ1-6 - - TRBV11-1 TGTGCCAGCAGCTTGTATACCGGGACTCTAAATTCACCCCTCCACTTT CASSLYTGTLNSPLHF
TRBJ2-3 - TRBD1 TRBV10-2 TGCGCCAGCAGTGACCGTGGACAGGGGAGCACAGATACGCAGTATTTT CASSDRGQGSTDTQYF
TRBJ2-3 - - TRBV19 TGTGCCAGTACCGGGGGTCCGTCACTTAGCACAGATACGCAGTATTTT CASTGGPSLSTDTQYF
TRBJ2-1 - TRBD2 TRBV30 TGTGCCTGGAGTTTGACTAGCGGGGGTTCCTACAATGAGCAGTTCTTC CAWSLTSGGSYNEQFF
TRBJ1-5 - - TRBV18 TGTGCCAGCTCCCTCGGGGAGGACCAGCCCCAGCATTTT CASSLGEDQPQHF
TRBJ2-6 - TRBD2 TRBV5-1 TGCGCCAGCAGCTTAGCGGGGGCGCAAAGTGGGGCCAACGTCCTGACTTTC CASSLAGAQSGANVLTF
TRBJ1-1 - - TRBV25-1 TGTGCCAGCAGTGACCCGGGGGGGCTATTAAGCGGGACTGAAGCTTTCTTT CASSDPGGLLSGTEAFF
TRBJ2-3 - TRBD2 TRBV29-1 TGCAGCGTGGGACTAGCGGGGAGGATAGATACGCAGTATTTT CSVGLAGRIDTQYF
TRBJ2-2 - - TRBV24-1 TGTGCCATCGCCCCAGGGAATGCCGGGGAGCTGTTTTTT CAIAPGNAGELFF
TRBJ2-3 - TRBD1 TRBV24-1 TGTGCCACCAGTGACCCGCTGTCCGGACAGGGCACAGATACGCAGTATTTT CATSDPLSGQGTDTQYF
TRBJ2-7 - TRBD2 TRBV2 TGTGCCAGCACCCTCGGACTAGCGGTAGATGAGCAGTACTTC CASTLGLAVDEQYF
TRBJ1-2 - - TRBV18 TGTGCCAGCTCACCAAGCCGACAGGTCTACTATGGCTACACCTTC CASSPSRQVYYGYTF
TRBJ1-3 - TRBD1 TRBV7-6 TGTGCCAGCAGTCCTGTAACAGGGGGCTTGTCGGGAAACACCATATATTTT CASSPVTGGLSGNTIYF
TRBJ1-6 - - TRBV7-2 TGTGCCAGCAGCTTAGTCCGTACCCGGAATTCACCCCTCCACTTT CASSLVRTRNSPLHF
TRBJ1-1 - - TRBV28 TGTGCCAGCCGTGGGGGGGTTGAAGCTTTCTTT CASRGGVEAFF
TRBJ1-6 - - TRBV19 TGTGCCAGTACCCCCCAGGGATATTCGAATTCACCCCTCCACTTT CASTPQGYSNSPLHF
TRBJ2-1 few TRBD2 TRBV5-1 TGCGCCAGCAGCTTTGGACTAGTGTCCTACAATGAGCAGTTCTTC CASSFGLVSYNEQFF
TRBJ1-3 - - TRBV6-6 TGTGCCAGCAGTCGGAGCGGAGGGTCTGGAAACACCATATATTTT CASSRSGGSGNTIYF